This is a list of T cell receptor beta chains from one sample in a study of CD8 T cells in ankylosing spondylitis. TCRdb ran MiXCR on the 5' RACE reads and lists one entry per CDR3 protein. In the table there are 200,000 to 250,000 distinct CDR3 sequences, about 30% of which are singletons. The sample taken for sequencing was blood, either unsorted or a sorted T cell fraction (not recorded which). The receptors come from a male donor with ankylosing spondylitis or in good health (not recorded which). CDR3s include the opening cysteine and the closing phenylalanine or tryptophan. The order of the fields is clone size, V gene, J gene, CDR3 protein. The size field is filled for only some rows; it gives once, few, many or a size class.

abundance: few; v_gene: TRBV29-1; j_gene: TRBJ2-1; CDR3aa: CSVEGGDLRQFF
abundance: .; v_gene: TRBV6-1; j_gene: TRBJ1-6; CDR3aa: CASSPRGGYNSPLHF
abundance: .; v_gene: TRBV27; j_gene: TRBJ1-1; CDR3aa: CASSLDGQGAQGAEAFF
abundance: .; v_gene: TRBV7-8; j_gene: TRBJ2-6; CDR3aa: CASSGSGQGRSGANVLTF
abundance: .; v_gene: TRBV7-9; j_gene: TRBJ2-7; CDR3aa: CASTVTGTGGYEQYF
abundance: .; v_gene: TRBV11-2; j_gene: TRBJ2-1; CDR3aa: CASSRVLGFDNEQFF
abundance: few; v_gene: TRBV20-1; j_gene: TRBJ2-5; CDR3aa: CSARDTGPHTGTQYF
abundance: .; v_gene: TRBV5-1; j_gene: TRBJ2-1; CDR3aa: CASSLEPAAYYNEQFF
abundance: few; v_gene: TRBV20-1; j_gene: TRBJ1-1; CDR3aa: CQTGMKTEAFF
abundance: .; v_gene: TRBV18; j_gene: TRBJ2-1; CDR3aa: CASSWADNEQFF
abundance: .; v_gene: TRBV12-3/TRBV12-4; j_gene: TRBJ2-7; CDR3aa: CASSLGPTGYYEQYF
abundance: once; v_gene: TRBV7-2; j_gene: TRBJ1-1; CDR3aa: CASSLVAGGNTEAFF
abundance: .; v_gene: TRBV5-5; j_gene: TRBJ1-1; CDR3aa: CASSSADGSNTEAFF
abundance: many; v_gene: TRBV12-3/TRBV12-4; j_gene: TRBJ1-5; CDR3aa: CASTPGDNQPQHF
abundance: .; v_gene: TRBV29-1; j_gene: TRBJ1-2; CDR3aa: CSVEVQGYTF
abundance: few; v_gene: TRBV5-1; j_gene: TRBJ1-2; CDR3aa: CASSLAEVGYGYTF
abundance: few; v_gene: TRBV20-1; j_gene: TRBJ2-5; CDR3aa: CSARTGGRETQYF